This entry concerns a single T cell receptor beta chain. Per the original data handling: By means of reference gene primer amplification, nucleated cell counts were estimated. The method was immunoSEQ multiplex PCR; TCRdb's version includes in-frame clones alone and lacks a portion of them. V and J calls and clone size are those listed in that table; D and trimming were worked out from the DNA. Of 150,000 to 200,000 clones in the sample, 85% to 90% were seen once. The data belong to a study of blood T cell repertoires in COVID-19. Study details: Samples representing acute and convalescent COVID-19 were sourced from the United States, Italy and Spain. In each case, the material was cDNA or gDNA derived from T cells, B-cell-depleted T cells, or PBMCs.

The CDR3 is made up of 14 amino acids. Germline-derived CDR1 and CDR2 are MDHEN and SYDVKM. V was pared by 3 bases and J by 4 bases, with 10 bases between. This sequence originates from a man between 18 and 35 years old with active or convalescent COVID-19. J is TRBJ1-5 and V is TRBV28, with D unclear. Source material: peripheral blood. The chain's CDR3 is CASSFMGRNQPQHF. The CDR3 DNA follows: TGTGCCAGCAGTTTTATGGGGAGAAATCAGCCCCAGCATTTT.